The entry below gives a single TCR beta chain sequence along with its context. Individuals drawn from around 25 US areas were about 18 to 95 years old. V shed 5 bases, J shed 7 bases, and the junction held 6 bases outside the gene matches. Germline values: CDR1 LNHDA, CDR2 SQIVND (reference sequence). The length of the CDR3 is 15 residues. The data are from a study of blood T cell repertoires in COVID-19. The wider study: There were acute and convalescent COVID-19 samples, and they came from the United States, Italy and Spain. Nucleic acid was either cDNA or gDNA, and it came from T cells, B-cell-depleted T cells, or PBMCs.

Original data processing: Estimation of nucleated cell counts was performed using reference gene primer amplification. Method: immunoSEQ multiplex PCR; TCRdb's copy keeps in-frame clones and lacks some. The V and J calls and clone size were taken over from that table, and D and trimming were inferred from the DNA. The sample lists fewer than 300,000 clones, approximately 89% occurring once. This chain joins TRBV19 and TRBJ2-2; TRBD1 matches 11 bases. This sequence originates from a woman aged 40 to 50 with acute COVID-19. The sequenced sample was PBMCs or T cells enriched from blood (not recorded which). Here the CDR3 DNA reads TGTGCCAGTAGTCGGACAGGGGGCTTCATCGGGGAGCTGTTTTTT. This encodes CASSRTGGFIGELFF.